In its sample, the clone carrying this T cell receptor beta chain was seen a few times. Its antigen remains unknown. The CDR3 runs to 14 residues. V was cut by 5 bases and J by 2 bases, with 11 bases left in between. Germline V gene sequence: CDR1 MDHEN, CDR2 SYDVKM. The data stem from a study of T cell repertoires in cytomegalovirus infection. The wider study: The public TCR beta signatures pointed to both CMV infection and matching HLA type.

One entry per CDR3 protein results from TCRdb running MiXCR on the reads. Found here are 500,000 or so distinct CDR3 sequences, 16% of them singletons; the top ten hold under 30%. Study findings and constraints: The study found HLA-C-restricted CMV-specific TCR beta clonotypes dominating the ex vivo response.

The chain links TRBV28 to TRBJ2-3; no clear D gene. The sequence derives from a human donor in good health (CMV status not recorded). Some clones in this sample may be carry-over from other donors' samples. The specimen was CD8+ T cells from PBMCs. Here the CDR3 DNA reads TGTGCCAGCAGTCCAGGACCAATCACAGATACGCAGTATTTT. The encoded protein is CASSPGPITDTQYF.